The T cell receptor (beta chain) under discussion was sequenced for a study of Tregs in tolerant kidney transplant recipients (dated by TCRdb to between 2018 and 2021). Some background on the complete study: Related donors were used in the transplants with nonmyeloablative bone marrow transplantation, and mixed chimerism was transient in the human trials. The study applied TCRbeta sequencing to find donor-specific regulatory T cells before combined kidney and bone marrow transplantation and then followed those same cells after transplant.

What the study reported, not specific to this receptor: In tolerant patients, donor-specific Tregs expanded more than Tregs overall, which suggests antigen-driven rather than nonspecific expansion. Biological reproducibility was not examined directly, but technical replication error appeared to be minimal. The study was limited by small patient numbers, and the findings need validation in larger populations and under other immunosuppression protocols. For some patients the PCR primers changed over time, which made it impossible to compare the samples from those patients at the nucleotide level. Expanding Tregs with activated donor B cells appeared to identify the most biologically relevant and donor-specific TCRbeta repertoire.

There are 13 amino acids in the CDR3, from cysteine to phenylalanine inclusive. The 30 bases shown cover part of the CDR3, and their frame starts at base 1. The germline V gene supplies CDR1 KGHSH and CDR2 LQKENI. The trim is 3 bases for V and 8 bases for J, with a gap of 11 bases between the germline ends. For TCRbeta CDR3 sequencing, genomic DNA from the sorted cells was extracted using the QIAGEN DNeasy Blood and Tissue Kit. High-throughput TCRbeta CDR3 sequencing was carried out commercially through immunoSEQ, with PCR amplification with bias correction and internal controls included. The authors' pipeline ran thus. A unique productive TCRbeta sequence was defined by the CDR3 nucleotide sequence when primers matched, and otherwise by the CDR3 amino acid sequence together with the Vbeta and Jbeta genes. To correct sorting error, sequences shared between sorted populations at a frequency ratio of 2:1 or less were removed; the rest were assigned to the higher population. A sequence counted as donor-reactive if, in CFSE-low cells, the sequence had a frequency of at least 0.01% and was expanded at least 5-fold compared with unstimulated cells. Jensen-Shannon divergence calculated on the top 100 TCRbeta sequences ranked by frequency was used to measure repertoire divergence. For any sample with multiple sequencing runs, sorting error was corrected in each run separately before the runs were pooled. TCRdb holds this immuneACCESS table with in-frame rearrangements only. Some clones are missing; in checked studies, unresolved V genes explain under half, and the rest has no known cause. That table furnishes V, J and clone size, whereas the DNA furnished D and trimming. This sample's table lists tens of thousands of clones. The ten top clones hold about 8% of the sample.

With respect to this clone: The clone's antigen remains unknown. The read terminates 3 residues before the CDR3 end, so the remaining end is supplied by the germline J gene.

The time point label, as the study defines it: blood sample drawn before combined kidney and bone marrow transplant. Unstimulated Tregs (CD4+CD25+CD127-), CD4+ non-Tregs (CD4+CD25-), CD4 and CD8 cells were FACS-sorted from thawed PBMCs. The patients were 4 recipients of combined kidney and bone marrow transplants from the ITN036ST trial, and samples were available only from these trial subjects. Healthy control blood was processed to PBMCs by Ficoll density gradient and cryopreserved, and patient PBMCs were collected before and after transplant. The source of this sequence is a human donor who received a combined kidney and bone marrow transplant. Source: CD8+ T cells from blood, taken before the transplant. The chain is made from TRBV18 and TRBJ2-1; TRBD1 is perhaps the D gene, given 6 matching bases. The sequenced CDR3 bases are TGTGCCAGCTCACCGTATAAGGGGGATGAG. It is translated as CASSPYKGDE. The complete CDR3 sequence is CASSPYKGDEQFF.